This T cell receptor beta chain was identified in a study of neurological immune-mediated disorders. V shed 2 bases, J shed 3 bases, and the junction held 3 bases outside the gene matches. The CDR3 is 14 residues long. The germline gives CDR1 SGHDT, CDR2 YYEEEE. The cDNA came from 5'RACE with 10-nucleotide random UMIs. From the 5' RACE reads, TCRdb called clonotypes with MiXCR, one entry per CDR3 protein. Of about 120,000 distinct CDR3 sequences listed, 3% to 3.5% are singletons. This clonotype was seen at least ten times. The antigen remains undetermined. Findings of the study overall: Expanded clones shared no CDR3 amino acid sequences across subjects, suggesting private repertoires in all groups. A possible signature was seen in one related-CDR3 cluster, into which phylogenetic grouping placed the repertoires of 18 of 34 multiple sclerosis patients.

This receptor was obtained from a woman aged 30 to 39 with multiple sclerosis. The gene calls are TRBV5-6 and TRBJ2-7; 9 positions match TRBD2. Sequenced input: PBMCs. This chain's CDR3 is CASSFGTSSYEQYF. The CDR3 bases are TGTGCCAGCAGCTTCGGGACTAGCAGCTACGAGCAGTACTTC.